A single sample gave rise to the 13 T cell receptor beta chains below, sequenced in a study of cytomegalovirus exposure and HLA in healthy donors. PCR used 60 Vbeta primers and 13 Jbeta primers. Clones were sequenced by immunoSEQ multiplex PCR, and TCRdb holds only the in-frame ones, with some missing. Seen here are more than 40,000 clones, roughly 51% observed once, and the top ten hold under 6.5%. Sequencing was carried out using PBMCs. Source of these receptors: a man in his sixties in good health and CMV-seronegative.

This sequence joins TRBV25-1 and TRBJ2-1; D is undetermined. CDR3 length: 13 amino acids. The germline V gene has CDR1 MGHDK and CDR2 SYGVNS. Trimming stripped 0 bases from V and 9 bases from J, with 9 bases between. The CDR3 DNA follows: TGTGCCAGCAGTGAATATAAAAGAGGTGAGCAGTTCTTC. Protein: CASSEYKRGEQFF. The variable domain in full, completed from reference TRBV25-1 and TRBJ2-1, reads EADIYQTPRYLVIGTGKKITLECSQTMGHDKMYWYQQDPGMELHLIHYSYGVNSTEKGDLSSESTVSRIRTEHFPLTLESARPSHTSQYLCASSEYKRGEQFFGPGTRLTVL.

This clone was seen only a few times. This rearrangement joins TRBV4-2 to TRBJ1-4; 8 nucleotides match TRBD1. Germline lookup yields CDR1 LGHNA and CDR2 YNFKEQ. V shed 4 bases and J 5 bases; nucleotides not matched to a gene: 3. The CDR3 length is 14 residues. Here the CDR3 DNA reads TGTGCCAGCAGCCGCGGGACAGGCAATGAAAAACTGTTTTTT. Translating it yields CASSRGTGNEKLFF.

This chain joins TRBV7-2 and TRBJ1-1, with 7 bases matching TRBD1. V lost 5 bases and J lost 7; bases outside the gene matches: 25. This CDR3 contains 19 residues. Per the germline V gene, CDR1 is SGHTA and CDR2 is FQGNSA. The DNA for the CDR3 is TGTGCCAGCAGCCCCGCCCCTTACAGGGGTCGAGGAAGGGGAGGTGAAGCTTTCTTT. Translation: CASSPAPYRGRGRGGEAFF.

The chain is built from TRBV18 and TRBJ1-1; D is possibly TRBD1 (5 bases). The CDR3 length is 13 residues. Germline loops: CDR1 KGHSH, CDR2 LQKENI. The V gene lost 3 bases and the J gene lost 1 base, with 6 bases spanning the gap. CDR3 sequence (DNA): TGTGCCAGCTCACCGGACACGAACACTGAAGCTTTCTTT. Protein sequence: CASSPDTNTEAFF.

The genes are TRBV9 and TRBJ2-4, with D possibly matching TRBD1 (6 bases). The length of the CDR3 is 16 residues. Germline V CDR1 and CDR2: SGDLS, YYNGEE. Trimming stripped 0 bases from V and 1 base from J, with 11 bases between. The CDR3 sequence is CASSVADSDAKNIQYF. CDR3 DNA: TGTGCCAGCAGCGTAGCGGACAGCGATGCCAAAAACATTCAGTACTTC.

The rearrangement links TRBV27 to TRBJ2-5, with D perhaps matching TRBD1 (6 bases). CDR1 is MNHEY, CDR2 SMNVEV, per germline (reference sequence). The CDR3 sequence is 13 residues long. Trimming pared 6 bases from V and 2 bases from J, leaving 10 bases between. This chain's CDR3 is CASSSDSQETQYF. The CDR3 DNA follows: TGTGCCAGCAGCTCGGACAGTCAAGAGACCCAGTACTTC.

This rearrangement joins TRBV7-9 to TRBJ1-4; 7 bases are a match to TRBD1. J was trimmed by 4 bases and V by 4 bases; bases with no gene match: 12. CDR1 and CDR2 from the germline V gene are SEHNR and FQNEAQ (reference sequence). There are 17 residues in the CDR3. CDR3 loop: CASSYRGPLGGNEKLFF. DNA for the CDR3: TGTGCCAGCAGCTACAGGGGCCCCCTCGGGGGTAATGAAAAACTGTTTTTT.

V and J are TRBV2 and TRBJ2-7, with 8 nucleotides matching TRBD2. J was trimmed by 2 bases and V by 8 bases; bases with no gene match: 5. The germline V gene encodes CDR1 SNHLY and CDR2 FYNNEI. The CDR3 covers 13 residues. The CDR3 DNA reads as TGTGCCAGCGTTAGCGGGGCCACCTACGAGCAGTACTTC. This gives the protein CASVSGATYEQYF.

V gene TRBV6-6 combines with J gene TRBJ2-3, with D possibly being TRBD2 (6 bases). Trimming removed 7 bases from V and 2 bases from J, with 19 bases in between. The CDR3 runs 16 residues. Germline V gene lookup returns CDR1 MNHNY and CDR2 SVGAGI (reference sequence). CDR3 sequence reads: CASTLTGGETTDTQYF. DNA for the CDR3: TGTGCCAGCACCCTGACGGGCGGGGAGACCACAGATACGCAGTATTTT.

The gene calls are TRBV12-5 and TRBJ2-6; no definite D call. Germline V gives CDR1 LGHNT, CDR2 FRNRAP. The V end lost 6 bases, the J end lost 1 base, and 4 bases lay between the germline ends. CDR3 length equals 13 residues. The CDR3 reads CASGPSGANVLTF. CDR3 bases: TGTGCTAGTGGCCCTTCTGGGGCCAACGTCCTGACTTTC. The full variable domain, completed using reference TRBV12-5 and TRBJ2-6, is DARVTQTPRHKVTEMGQEVTMRCQPILGHNTVFWYRQTMMQGLELLAYFRNRAPLDDSGMPKDRFSAEMPDATLATLKIQPSEPRDSAVYFCASGPSGANVLTFGAGSRLTVL.

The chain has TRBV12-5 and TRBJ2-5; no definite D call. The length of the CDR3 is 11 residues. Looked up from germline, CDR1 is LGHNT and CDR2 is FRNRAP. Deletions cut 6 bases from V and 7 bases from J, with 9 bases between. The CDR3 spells CASGLRWTQYF. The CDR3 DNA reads TGTGCTAGTGGCCTGAGGTGGACCCAGTACTTC.

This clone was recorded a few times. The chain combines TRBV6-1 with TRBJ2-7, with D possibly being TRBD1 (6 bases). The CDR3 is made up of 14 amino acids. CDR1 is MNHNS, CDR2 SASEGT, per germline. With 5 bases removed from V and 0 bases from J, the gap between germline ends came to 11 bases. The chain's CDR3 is CASSSRTDSYEQYF. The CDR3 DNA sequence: TGTGCCAGCAGTTCACGGACAGACTCCTACGAGCAGTACTTC.

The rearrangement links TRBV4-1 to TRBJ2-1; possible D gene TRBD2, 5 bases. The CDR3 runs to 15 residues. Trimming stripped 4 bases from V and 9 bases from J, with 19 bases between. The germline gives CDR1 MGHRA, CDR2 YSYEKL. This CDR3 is CASSPLVLAPSEQFF. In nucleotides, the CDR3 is TGCGCCAGCAGCCCACTAGTTTTGGCCCCAAGTGAGCAGTTCTTC.